The clone carrying this TCR beta chain was seen a handful of times. Antigen specificity is unknown. The table came from immunoSEQ multiplex PCR; TCRdb's copy has only in-frame clones and leaves some out. Of 140,000 to 150,000 clones in the sample, approximately 94% were seen once. CDR1 is SGHDT, CDR2 YYEEEE, per germline. V was clipped by 4 bases and J by 7 bases; unmatched bases: 10. The CDR3 spans 16 residues. This sample was taken from a study of T cell responses to AZD1222 COVID-19 vaccine. Notes on the study in general: Increased Spike-specific TCR breadth and depth were observed after two AZD1222 doses.

The chain links TRBV5-6 to TRBJ2-1; 11 bases fit TRBD2. This TCR came from an adult in good health. This specimen consisted of peripheral blood, obtained on day 0 of AZD1222 vaccination. As DNA, the CDR3 is TGTGCCAGCAGCCGCGTTTTTAGCGGGGGGGGGAATGAGCAGTTCTTC. Translation: CASSRVFSGGGNEQFF.